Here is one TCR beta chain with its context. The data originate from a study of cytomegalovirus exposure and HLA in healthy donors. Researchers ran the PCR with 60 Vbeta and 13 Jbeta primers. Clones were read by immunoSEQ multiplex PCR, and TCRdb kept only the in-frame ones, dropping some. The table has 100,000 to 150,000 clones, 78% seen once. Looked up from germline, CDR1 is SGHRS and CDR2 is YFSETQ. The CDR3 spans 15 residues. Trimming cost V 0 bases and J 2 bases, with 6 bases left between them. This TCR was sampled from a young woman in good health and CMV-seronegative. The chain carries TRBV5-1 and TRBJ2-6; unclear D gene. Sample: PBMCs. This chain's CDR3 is CASSLVPTGANVLTF. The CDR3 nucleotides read TGCGCCAGCAGCTTGGTCCCTACTGGGGCCAACGTCCTGACTTTC.